These 9 T cell receptor beta chains were sequenced from one sample in a study of T cell changes during pregnancy in multiple sclerosis. The assay was immunoSEQ multiplex PCR, and TCRdb's table has in-frame clones only and misses some. The table lists about 68,000 clones, around nine tenths of them singletons, with around 1.6% in the top ten. Sequenced material: peripheral blood, taken in the third trimester of pregnancy. The receptor set was obtained from a female donor with multiple sclerosis, enrolled in a pregnancy study.

The chain carries TRBV6-1 and TRBJ1-2; D ambiguous. V was pared by 7 bases and J by 8 bases, with 17 bases between. Germline V CDR1 and CDR2: MNHNS, SASEGT. The CDR3 totals 13 residues. The CDR3 region has the DNA TGTGCCAGCATCGGAGACGTTTTAAAGGGCTACACCTTC. Protein: CASIGDVLKGYTF.

The CDR3 sequence is CASTPGQGIGGYTF. The DNA for the CDR3 is TGTGCCAGCACTCCGGGACAGGGTATAGGTGGCTACACCTTC. The V call is TRBV6-5, the J call TRBJ1-2, with 9 bases lining up with TRBD1. V was pared by 7 bases and J by 7 bases, with 10 bases of the junction left unmatched. Per the germline V gene, CDR1 is MNHEY and CDR2 is SVGAGI. The CDR3 contains 14 residues.

The gene calls are TRBV9 and TRBJ2-7; D is uncertain. The V gene's germline CDR1 is SGDLS and CDR2 YYNGEE. This CDR3 has 14 amino acids. The V end lost 0 bases, the J end lost 2 bases, and 9 bases lay between the germline ends. CDR3 coding DNA: TGTGCCAGCAGCGTAGGCGGTGGAACCTACGAGCAGTACTTC. Its protein is CASSVGGGTYEQYF. Filled out from reference TRBV9 and TRBJ2-7, the complete variable domain reads DSGVTQTPKHLITATGQRVTLRCSPRSGDLSVYWYQQSLDQGLQFLIQYYNGEERAKGNILERFSAQQFPDLHSELNLSSLELGDSALYFCASSVGGGTYEQYFGPGTRLTVT.

The genes are TRBV12-5 and TRBJ1-5, with D maybe TRBD1 (6 bases). The germline V gene has CDR1 LGHNT and CDR2 FRNRAP. V was shortened by 5 bases and J by 3 bases, with 11 bases between the two germline ends. The CDR3 is 14 residues long. Written as DNA, the CDR3 is TGTGCTAGTGGTGCAACAGGGATCAATCAGCCCCAGCATTTT. Protein sequence: CASGATGINQPQHF.

The chain is built from TRBV5-1 and TRBJ2-5; no definite D call. Germline loops: CDR1 SGHRS, CDR2 YFSETQ. The CDR3 has 13 amino acids. V was shortened by 2 bases and J by 1 base, with 6 bases between the two germline ends. The CDR3 spells CASSLSGQETQYF. CDR3 nucleotides: TGCGCCAGCAGCTTATCCGGCCAAGAGACCCAGTACTTC. Complete variable domain (other parts from reference TRBV5-1 and TRBJ2-5): KAGVTQTPRYLIKTRGQQVTLSCSPISGHRSVSWYQQTPGQGLQFLFEYFSETQRNKGNFPGRFSGRQFSNSRSEMNVSTLELGDSALYLCASSLSGQETQYFGPGTRLLVL.

The chain is built from TRBV7-2 and TRBJ2-7; no firm D call. V was shortened by 4 bases and J by 2 bases, with 9 bases between the two germline ends. This CDR3 spans 13 amino acids. From germline, CDR1 is SGHTA and CDR2 FQGNSA. As DNA, the CDR3 is TGTGCCAGCAGCTATCAGGAAACCTACGAGCAGTACTTC. Translation gives CASSYQETYEQYF.

This chain uses TRBV6-1 with TRBJ2-2, with 7 bases aligning to TRBD1. This CDR3 contains 15 residues. V was clipped by 8 bases and J by 3 bases; unmatched bases: 9. CDR1 and CDR2 from the germline V gene are MNHNS and SASEGT. The CDR3 reads CASLKTGPDTGELFF. CDR3 sequence (DNA): TGTGCCAGCCTCAAGACAGGGCCGGACACCGGGGAGCTGTTTTTT.

The CDR3 reads CASSPKQGGDEKLFF. The CDR3 coding sequence is TGTGCCAGCAGCCCGAAACAGGGGGGAGATGAAAAACTGTTTTTT. The chain recombines TRBV9 with TRBJ1-4, with 8 bases identical to TRBD1. This CDR3 region has 15 residues. V trimming: 4 bases; J trimming: 6 bases; junction bases outside the gene matches: 8. CDR1 is SGDLS, CDR2 YYNGEE, per germline.

The V gene is TRBV23-1, the J gene TRBJ2-7, with a tentative D call TRBD2 (5 bases). TRBV23-1 is flagged as an ORF with uncertain function. Trimming pared 3 bases from V and 3 bases from J, leaving 12 bases between. The length of the CDR3 is 14 residues. The CDR3 coding sequence is TGCGCCAGCAGTCATTCGGGGAGAAACTACGAGCAGTACTTC. It is translated as CASSHSGRNYEQYF.